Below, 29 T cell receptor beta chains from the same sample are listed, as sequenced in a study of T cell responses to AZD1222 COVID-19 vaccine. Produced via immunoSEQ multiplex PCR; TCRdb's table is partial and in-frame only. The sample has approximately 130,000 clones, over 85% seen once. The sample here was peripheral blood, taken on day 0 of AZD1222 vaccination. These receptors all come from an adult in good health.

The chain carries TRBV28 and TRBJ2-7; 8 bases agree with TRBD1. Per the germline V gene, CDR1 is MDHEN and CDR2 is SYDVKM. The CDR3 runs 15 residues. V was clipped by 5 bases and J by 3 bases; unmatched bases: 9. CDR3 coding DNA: TGTGCCAGCAGTCGTCAGGGGGCGGCAGGCTACGAGCAGTACTTC. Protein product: CASSRQGAAGYEQYF.

The CDR3 sequence: CASRANYGYTF. DNA of the CDR3: TGTGCCAGTAGAGCTAACTATGGCTACACCTTC. The chain employs TRBV19 and TRBJ1-2; D ambiguous. This CDR3 is built from 11 residues. Trimming took 6 bases from V and 0 from J, leaving 2 bases between them. Looked up from germline, CDR1 is LNHDA and CDR2 is SQIVND (reference sequence).

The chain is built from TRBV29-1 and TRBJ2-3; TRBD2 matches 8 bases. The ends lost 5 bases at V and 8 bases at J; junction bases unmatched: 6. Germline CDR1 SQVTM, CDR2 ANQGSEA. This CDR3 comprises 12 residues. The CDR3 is CSVTVTSGTQYF. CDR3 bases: TGCAGCGTTACCGTAACTAGCGGTACGCAGTATTTT.

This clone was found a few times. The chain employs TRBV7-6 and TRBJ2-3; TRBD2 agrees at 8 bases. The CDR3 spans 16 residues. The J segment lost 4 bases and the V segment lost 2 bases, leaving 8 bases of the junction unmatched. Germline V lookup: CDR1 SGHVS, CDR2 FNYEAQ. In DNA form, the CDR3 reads TGTGCCAGCAGCTTAACTACTAGCGGAGGGGCAGATACGCAGTATTTT. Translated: CASSLTTSGGADTQYF.

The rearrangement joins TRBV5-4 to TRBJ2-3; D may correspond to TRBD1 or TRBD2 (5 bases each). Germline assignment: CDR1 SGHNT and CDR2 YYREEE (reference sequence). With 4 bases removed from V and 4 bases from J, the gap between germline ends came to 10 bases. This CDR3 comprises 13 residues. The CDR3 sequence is CASSGTGADTQYF. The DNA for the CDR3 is TGTGCCAGCAGCGGGACGGGCGCAGATACGCAGTATTTT.

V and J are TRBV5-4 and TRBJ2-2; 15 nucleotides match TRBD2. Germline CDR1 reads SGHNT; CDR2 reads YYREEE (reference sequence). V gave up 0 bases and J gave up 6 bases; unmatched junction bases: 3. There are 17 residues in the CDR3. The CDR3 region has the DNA TGTGCCAGCAGCTTGGGGACTAGCGGGAGGGCCGCCGGGGAGCTGTTTTTT. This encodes CASSLGTSGRAAGELFF.

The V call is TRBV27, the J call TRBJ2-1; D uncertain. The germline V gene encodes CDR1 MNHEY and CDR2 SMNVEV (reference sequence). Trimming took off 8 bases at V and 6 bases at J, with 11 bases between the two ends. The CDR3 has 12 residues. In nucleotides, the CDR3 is TGTGCCAGCCCCGCCCCTCGCAATGAGCAGTTCTTC. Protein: CASPAPRNEQFF.

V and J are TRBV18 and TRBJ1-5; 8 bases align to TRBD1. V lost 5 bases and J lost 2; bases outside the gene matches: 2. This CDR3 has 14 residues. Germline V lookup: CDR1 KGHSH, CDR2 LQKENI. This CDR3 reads CASSWGQGNQPQHF. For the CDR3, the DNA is TGTGCCAGCTCATGGGGACAGGGCAATCAGCCCCAGCATTTT.

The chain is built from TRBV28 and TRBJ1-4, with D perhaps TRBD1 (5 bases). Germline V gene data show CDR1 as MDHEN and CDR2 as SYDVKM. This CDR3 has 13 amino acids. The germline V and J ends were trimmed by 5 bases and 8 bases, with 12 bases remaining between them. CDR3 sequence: CASSKGWEEKLFF. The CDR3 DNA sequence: TGTGCCAGCAGTAAGGGGTGGGAAGAAAAACTGTTTTTT.

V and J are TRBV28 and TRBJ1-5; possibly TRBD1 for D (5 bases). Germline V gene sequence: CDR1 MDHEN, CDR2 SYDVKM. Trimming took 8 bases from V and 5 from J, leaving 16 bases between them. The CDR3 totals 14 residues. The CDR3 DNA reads TGTGCCAGCCTGACCGGGGCTTCGTATCAGCCCCAGCATTTT. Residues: CASLTGASYQPQHF.

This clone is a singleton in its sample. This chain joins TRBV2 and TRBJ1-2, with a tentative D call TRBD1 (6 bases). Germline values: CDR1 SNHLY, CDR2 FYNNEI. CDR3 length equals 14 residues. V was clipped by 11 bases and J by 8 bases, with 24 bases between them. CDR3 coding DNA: TGTGCCGGAAGATCGGTACAGGGCGTCGGAGGCTACACCTTC. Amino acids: CAGRSVQGVGGYTF.

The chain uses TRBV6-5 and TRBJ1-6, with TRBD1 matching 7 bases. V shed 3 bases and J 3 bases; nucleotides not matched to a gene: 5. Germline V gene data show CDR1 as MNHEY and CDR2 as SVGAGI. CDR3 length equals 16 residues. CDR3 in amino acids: CASSYTDRIYNSPLHF. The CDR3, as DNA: TGTGCCAGCAGTTATACGGACAGGATCTATAATTCACCCCTCCACTTT.

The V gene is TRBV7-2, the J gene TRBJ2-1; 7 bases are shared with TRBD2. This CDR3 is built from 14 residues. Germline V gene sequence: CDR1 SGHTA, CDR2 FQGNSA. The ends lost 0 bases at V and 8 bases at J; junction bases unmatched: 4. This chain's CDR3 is CASSLAGGPDEQFF. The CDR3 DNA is TGTGCCAGCAGCTTAGCGGGAGGGCCGGATGAGCAGTTCTTC.

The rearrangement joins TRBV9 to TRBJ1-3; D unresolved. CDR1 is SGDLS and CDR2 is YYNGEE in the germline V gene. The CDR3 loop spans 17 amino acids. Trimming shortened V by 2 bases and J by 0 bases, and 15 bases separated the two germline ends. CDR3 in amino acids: CASSVTADVYSGNTIYF. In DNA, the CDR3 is TGTGCCAGCAGCGTGACTGCGGACGTCTACTCTGGAAACACCATATATTTT.

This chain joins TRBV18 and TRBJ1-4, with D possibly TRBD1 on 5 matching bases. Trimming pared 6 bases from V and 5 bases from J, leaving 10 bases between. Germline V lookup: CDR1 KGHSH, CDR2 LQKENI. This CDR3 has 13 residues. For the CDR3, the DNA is TGTGCCAGCTCGGGGCAGGGCAATGAAAAACTGTTTTTT. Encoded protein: CASSGQGNEKLFF.

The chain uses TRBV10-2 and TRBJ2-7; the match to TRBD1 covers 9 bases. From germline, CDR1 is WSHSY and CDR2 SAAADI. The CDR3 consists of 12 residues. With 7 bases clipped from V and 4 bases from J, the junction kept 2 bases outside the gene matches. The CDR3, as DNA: TGCGCCAGCAAGGACAGGGGATACGAGCAGTACTTC. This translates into CASKDRGYEQYF.

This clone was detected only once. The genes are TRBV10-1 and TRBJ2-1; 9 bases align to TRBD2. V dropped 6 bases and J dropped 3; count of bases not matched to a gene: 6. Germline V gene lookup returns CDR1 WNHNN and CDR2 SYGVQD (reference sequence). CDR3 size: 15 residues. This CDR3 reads CASSPRLADYNEQFF. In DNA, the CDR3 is TGCGCCAGCAGCCCCCGACTAGCGGACTACAATGAGCAGTTCTTC.

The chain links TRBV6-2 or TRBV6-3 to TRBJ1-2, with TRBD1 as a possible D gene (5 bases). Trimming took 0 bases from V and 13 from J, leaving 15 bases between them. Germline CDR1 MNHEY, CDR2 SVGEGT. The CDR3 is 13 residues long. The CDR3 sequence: CASSYSIRAGTTF. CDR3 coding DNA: TGTGCCAGCAGTTACTCGATTCGGGCAGGGACCACCTTC.

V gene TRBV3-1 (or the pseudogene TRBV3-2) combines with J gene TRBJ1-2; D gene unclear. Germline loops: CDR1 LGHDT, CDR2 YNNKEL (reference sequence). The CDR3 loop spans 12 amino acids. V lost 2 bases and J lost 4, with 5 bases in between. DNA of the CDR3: TGTGCCAGCAGCCAAATCAGCTATGGCTACACCTTC. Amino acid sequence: CASSQISYGYTF.

The CDR3 loop reads CASSPGLAGAEQYF. The DNA of the CDR3 is TGTGCCAGCTCACCCGGACTAGCGGGGGCCGAGCAGTACTTC. This chain joins TRBV18 and TRBJ2-7; 13 bases fit TRBD2. CDR1 is KGHSH, CDR2 LQKENI, per germline. This CDR3 spans 14 amino acids. V dropped 3 bases and J dropped 6; count of bases not matched to a gene: 2.

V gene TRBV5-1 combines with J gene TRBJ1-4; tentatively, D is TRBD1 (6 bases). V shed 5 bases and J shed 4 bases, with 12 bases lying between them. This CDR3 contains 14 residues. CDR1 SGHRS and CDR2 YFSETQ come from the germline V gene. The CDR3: CASRPDRNNEKLFF. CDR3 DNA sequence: TGCGCCAGCAGACCCGACAGGAATAATGAAAAACTGTTTTTT.

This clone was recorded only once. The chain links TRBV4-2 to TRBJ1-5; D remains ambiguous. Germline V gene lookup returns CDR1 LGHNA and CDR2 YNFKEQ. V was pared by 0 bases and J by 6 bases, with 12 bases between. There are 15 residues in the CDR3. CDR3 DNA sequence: TGTGCCAGCAGCCAAGAGGTCAGCGGGCGTCAGCCCCAGCATTTT. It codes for CASSQEVSGRQPQHF.

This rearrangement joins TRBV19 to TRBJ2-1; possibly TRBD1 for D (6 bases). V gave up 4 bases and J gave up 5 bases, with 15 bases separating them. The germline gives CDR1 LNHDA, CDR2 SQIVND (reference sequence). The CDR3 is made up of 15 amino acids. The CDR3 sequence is CASSTQGPGHNEQFF. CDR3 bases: TGTGCCAGTAGTACACAGGGACCGGGCCACAATGAGCAGTTCTTC.

The CDR3 sequence: CASSFRGGSGEEAFF. The DNA for the CDR3 is TGTGCCAGCAGCTTCAGGGGTGGGTCAGGGGAGGAAGCTTTCTTT. The rearrangement uses TRBV7-2 and TRBJ1-1, with D maybe TRBD1 (6 bases). The CDR3 has 15 residues. Germline V gives CDR1 SGHTA, CDR2 FQGNSA. Between the trimmed V and J ends, which lost 3 bases and 8 bases, there was a span of 19 bases.

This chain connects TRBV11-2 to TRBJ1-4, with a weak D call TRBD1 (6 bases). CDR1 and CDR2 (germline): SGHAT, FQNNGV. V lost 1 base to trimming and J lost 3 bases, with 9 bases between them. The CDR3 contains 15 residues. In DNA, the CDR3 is TGTGCCAGCAGCTTAGCTCCAGGGGCTAATGAAAAACTGTTTTTT. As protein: CASSLAPGANEKLFF.

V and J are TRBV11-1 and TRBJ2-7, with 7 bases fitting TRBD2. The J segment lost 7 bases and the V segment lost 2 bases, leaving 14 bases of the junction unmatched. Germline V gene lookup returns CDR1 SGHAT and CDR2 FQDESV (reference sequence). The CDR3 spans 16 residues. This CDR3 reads CASSLIRTAGEGEQYF. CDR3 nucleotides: TGTGCCAGCAGCTTAATACGTACGGCGGGAGAGGGGGAGCAGTACTTC.

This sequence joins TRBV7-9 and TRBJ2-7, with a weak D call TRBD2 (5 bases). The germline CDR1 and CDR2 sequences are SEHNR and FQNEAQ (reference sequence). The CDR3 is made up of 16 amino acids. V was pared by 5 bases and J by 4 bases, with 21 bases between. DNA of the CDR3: TGTGCCAGCAGCCCGATAGACGGCCCCGGGGTTTACGAGCAGTACTTC. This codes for CASSPIDGPGVYEQYF.

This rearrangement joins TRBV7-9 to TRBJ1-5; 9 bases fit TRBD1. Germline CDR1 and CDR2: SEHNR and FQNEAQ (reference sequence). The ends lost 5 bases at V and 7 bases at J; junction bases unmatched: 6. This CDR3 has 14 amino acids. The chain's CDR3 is CASSQDRGFQPQHF. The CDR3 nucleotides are TGTGCCAGCAGCCAGGACAGGGGATTCCAGCCCCAGCATTTT.

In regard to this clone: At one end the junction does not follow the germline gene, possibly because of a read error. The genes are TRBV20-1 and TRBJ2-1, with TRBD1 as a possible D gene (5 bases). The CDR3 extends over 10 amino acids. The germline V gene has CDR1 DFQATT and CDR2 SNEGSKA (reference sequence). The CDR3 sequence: CSARSRASIF. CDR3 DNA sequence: TGCAGTGCTAGGTCCAGGGCTAGTATCTTC.